This is a list of T cell receptor beta chains from one sample in a study of blood T cells in healthy people across ages. Each CDR3 protein gets one entry after TCRdb re-called the 5' RACE reads with MiXCR. The table lists 650,000 to 1,000,000 distinct CDR3 sequences, about half of them singletons. The sample comprised blood. The origin of the receptors is an elderly man in good health. The conserved cysteine and the conserved F or W are not part of the CDR3 here. For some rows the clone size is stated as once, few or many, or as a class when expanded; others skip it.

abundance	v_gene	j_gene	CDR3aa
NA	TRBV20-1	TRBJ2-7	SAKPDSYEQY
few	TRBV4-3	TRBJ2-7	ASSQRYGQGANSVYEQY
few	TRBV6-1	TRBJ1-1	ASSRGAGTEAF
many	TRBV20-1	TRBJ2-3	SARVFSVADTQY
few	TRBV6-2/TRBV6-3	TRBJ2-7	ASSYSNQGAYEQY
once	TRBV7-2	TRBJ2-3	ASSPPIRQASILLADTQY
NA	TRBV20-1	TRBJ2-3	SGTSGRLDTQY
NA	TRBV12-3/TRBV12-4	TRBJ1-5	ASRQTGAGGQPQH
NA	TRBV28	TRBJ2-7	AISGQPSEQY
few	TRBV5-1	TRBJ2-7	ASSLFSSYNEQY
NA	TRBV6-7	TRBJ2-3	ASSFPPTSAQGEDTQY
few	TRBV12-3/TRBV12-4	NA	ASRVAGGKETQY
many	TRBV10-2	TRBJ2-7	ASRAGQDQRFEQY
NA	TRBV6-5	TRBJ2-5	ASRPTEDRETQY
NA	TRBV7-9	NA	ASSASLEQY
NA	TRBV20-1	TRBJ1-4	SARDPGTGLGYEKLF
NA	TRBV24-1	TRBJ2-1	ATSAGTGVSYNEQF
NA	TRBV7-2	NA	GGITTTYEQY
few	TRBV6-6	TRBJ2-7	ASSDGTSAPYEQY
NA	TRBV14	TRBJ2-3	ASSQDLDSTQY
NA	TRBV28	TRBJ2-1	ASSYTGNRETQF
NA	TRBV10-3	TRBJ2-1	AIRTERGEETQF
NA	TRBV28	TRBJ2-7	ASTPGVSYEQY
once	TRBV11-2	TRBJ2-2	ASSLFVLTGELF
few	TRBV6-5	TRBJ2-7	ASSYSWQGNYEQY
NA	TRBV7-2	TRBJ2-6	ASSSPGANVLT
NA	TRBV12-3/TRBV12-4	TRBJ2-3	ASSSPVIGSADTQY
few	TRBV19	TRBJ1-2	ASSMKGTLDGYT
NA	TRBV20-1	TRBJ2-7	SVRDRTGAAVYEQY
many	TRBV6-5	TRBJ2-7	ASSLDGQGSYEQY
NA	TRBV30	TRBJ1-4	AWSKDVLSSLEKLF
once	TRBV6-5	TRBJ2-5	ASTAWGSGNQETQY
NA	TRBV19	TRBJ2-7	ASSPGSRAPYEQY
NA	TRBV10-3	NA	AIKPGTSVYEQY
NA	TRBV20-1	TRBJ2-5	SARDLGGRNNEQY
NA	TRBV19	NA	ASSAGSKGETQY
NA	TRBV21-1	TRBJ2-7	ASSSRVRDNEQY
many	TRBV20-1	TRBJ2-5	SFRAFGEGETQY
NA	TRBV7-2	NA	ASSPRRGADIQY
few	TRBV7-2	TRBJ2-1	ASSPGSARGHNEQF
NA	TRBV12-3/TRBV12-4	TRBJ2-5	ASSLDSVEQY
NA	TRBV20-1	TRBJ1-2	SASPGTGVKEGGYT
few	TRBV9	TRBJ2-1	ASSVVAGGPLYNEQF
few	TRBV20-1	TRBJ1-4	SAKGTREEKLF
NA	TRBV12-3/TRBV12-4	TRBJ2-3	ASRPPSGGPNTDTQY
once	TRBV5-6	TRBJ2-4	ASSLYRVENIQY
NA	TRBV28	TRBJ1-4	ASSSPQGNEKLF